The 15 T cell receptor beta chains presented below share a single source sample, sequenced in a study of response to subunit inactivated influenza vaccine. TCRdb re-called the RT-PCR reads with MiXCR, one entry per CDR3 protein. In the table there are more than 500,000 distinct CDR3 sequences, 11% of which are singletons. The same sample was also used in a study of T cells expressing NK-cell markers. That report notes: Making the TCR beta cDNA relied on 5'RACE template switching with UMIs.

This specimen consisted of PBMCs from blood, obtained on the day of vaccination. The receptors come from a man in his fifties who received an inactivated influenza vaccine.

This clonotype has just a few counts. This rearrangement joins TRBV20-1 to TRBJ2-7; no definite D call. This CDR3 region has 12 residues. V lost 3 bases and J 4 bases, leaving 10 bases between the germline ends. From germline, CDR1 is DFQATT and CDR2 SNEGSKA (reference sequence). CDR3 region: CSASEQNYEQYF. As DNA, the CDR3 is TGCAGTGCTAGCGAGCAGAATTACGAGCAGTACTTC.

About this clonotype: A much bigger clone sits one base away, suggesting this may be a read error. DNA for the CDR3: TGTGCCAGCAGCCTTGGGACTGGAGTCGAGGAGCTGTACTTC. Protein: CASSLGTGVEELYF. The chain carries TRBV7-9 and TRBJ2-7, with D tentatively TRBD2 (6 bases). Germline-derived CDR1 and CDR2 are SEHNR and FQNEAQ (reference sequence). The CDR3 extends over 14 amino acids.

The chain joins TRBV15 to TRBJ2-1; unclear D gene. This CDR3 spans 15 amino acids. Germline V gives CDR1 LNHNV, CDR2 YYDKDF (reference sequence). The germline V and J ends were trimmed by 0 bases and 0 bases, with 6 bases remaining between them. The CDR3 DNA reads TGTGCCACCAGCAGAGATGGAAACTCCTACAATGAGCAGTTCTTC. Protein sequence: CATSRDGNSYNEQFF.

The V gene is TRBV3-1, the J gene TRBJ2-3, with D uncertain. The CDR3 covers 15 residues. The germline V gene encodes CDR1 LGHDT and CDR2 YNNKEL (reference sequence). Trimming shortened V by 4 bases and J by 1 base, and 12 bases separated the two germline ends. DNA for the CDR3: TGTGCCAGCAGCCTTCAAGTCCGGGGCACAGATACGCAGTATTTT. It yields the protein CASSLQVRGTDTQYF.

Worth noting for this clonotype: An end of the junction does not agree with germline; a read error may underlie this. The gene calls are TRBV4-1 and TRBJ1-5; the D gene is possibly TRBD1 (6 bases). In germline, CDR1 is MGHRA, CDR2 YSYEKL. The CDR3 sequence is 15 residues long. This CDR3 is CASSQYRDSNQPRHF. CDR3 DNA sequence: TGCGCCAGCAGCCAATACAGGGATAGCAATCAGCCCCGGCATTTT.

The chain uses TRBV5-6 and TRBJ2-7; TRBD1 matches 7 bases. Trimming took 4 bases from V and 0 from J; bases not matched to a gene: 7. Per germline, CDR1 SGHDT and CDR2 YYEEEE. CDR3 length: 15 residues. In DNA form, the CDR3 reads TGTGCCAGCAGCCACGGGACAGCAAGCTCCTACGAGCAGTACTTC. Protein product: CASSHGTASSYEQYF. Variable domain in full (rest from reference TRBV5-6 and TRBJ2-7): DAGVTQSPTHLIKTRGQQVTLRCSPKSGHDTVSWYQQALGQGPQFIFQYYEEEERQRGNFPDRFSGHQFPNYSSELNVNALLLGDSALYLCASSHGTASSYEQYFGPGTRLTVT.

The rearrangement uses TRBV20-1 and TRBJ1-2; D is unclear. Germline V gene sequence: CDR1 DFQATT, CDR2 SNEGSKA (reference sequence). The CDR3 has 13 amino acids. V lost 0 bases and J 8 bases, leaving 13 bases between the germline ends. For the CDR3, the DNA is TGCAGTGCTAGAGAGGGGTCGAGTGCCGGCTACACCTTC. Translation gives CSAREGSSAGYTF.

This clonotype was observed a few times. J is TRBJ1-5 and V is TRBV5-5; D unresolved. V gave up 0 bases and J gave up 3 bases, with 7 bases separating them. This CDR3 spans 14 amino acids. From germline, CDR1 is SGHKS and CDR2 YYEKEE (reference sequence). CDR3 in amino acids: CASSLGQPNQPQHF. The CDR3 DNA is TGTGCCAGCAGCTTGGGGCAGCCCAATCAGCCCCAGCATTTT.

The genes are TRBV11-1 and TRBJ2-5; perhaps TRBD2 as D (6 bases). Trimming removed 8 bases at V and 3 bases at J, with 28 bases between. CDR3 size: 18 residues. CDR1 SGHAT and CDR2 FQDESV come from the germline V gene (reference sequence). The CDR3 sequence: CASRGKAGPRWREETQYF. CDR3 DNA: TGTGCCAGCCGGGGGAAGGCGGGGCCCCGTTGGAGGGAAGAGACCCAGTACTTC. Complete variable domain (other parts from reference TRBV11-1 and TRBJ2-5): EAEVAQSPRYKITEKSQAVAFWCDPISGHATLYWYRQILGQGPELLVQFQDESVVDDSQLPKDRFSAERLKGVDSTLKIQPAELGDSAMYLCASRGKAGPRWREETQYFGPGTRLLVL.

This clonotype was detected ten times or more. CDR3 loop: CASSPTGDTGELFF. The CDR3, as DNA: TGTGCCAGCAGTCCGACAGGGGACACCGGGGAGCTGTTTTTT. The J gene is TRBJ2-2, the V gene TRBV12-3 or TRBV12-4; 8 nucleotides match TRBD1. The CDR3 is 14 amino acids. The junction had 2 bases not matched to a gene; V was cut back by 5 bases and J by 3 bases.

The V gene is TRBV11-2, the J gene TRBJ2-5; TRBD1 aligns across 11 bases. This CDR3 spans 16 amino acids. Trimming took 4 bases from V and 4 from J; bases not matched to a gene: 8. From germline, CDR1 is SGHAT and CDR2 FQNNGV. CDR3 sequence: CASSSLTGTGGETQYF. The CDR3, as DNA: TGTGCCAGCAGCTCATTGACCGGGACAGGGGGAGAGACCCAGTACTTC.

There are a few counts of this clonotype. This sequence joins TRBV5-6 and TRBJ2-1; the match to TRBD1 covers 10 bases. The CDR3 has 17 residues. V shed 0 bases and J 8 bases; nucleotides not matched to a gene: 11. CDR1 SGHDT and CDR2 YYEEEE come from the germline V gene. The CDR3 sequence: CASSLEAGQGIWDEQFF. The CDR3 DNA reads TGTGCCAGCAGCTTGGAGGCGGGACAGGGGATATGGGATGAGCAGTTCTTC. Supplemented by reference TRBV5-6 and TRBJ2-1, the full variable domain reads DAGVTQSPTHLIKTRGQQVTLRCSPKSGHDTVSWYQQALGQGPQFIFQYYEEEERQRGNFPDRFSGHQFPNYSSELNVNALLLGDSALYLCASSLEAGQGIWDEQFFGPGTRLTVL.

This clonotype was observed a handful of times. V gene TRBV4-3 combines with J gene TRBJ1-5; 10 bases are shared with TRBD1. The length of the CDR3 is 17 residues. CDR1 and CDR2 (germline): LGHNA, YSLEER. With 0 bases clipped from V and 5 bases from J, the junction kept 7 bases outside the gene matches. The CDR3 protein is CASSQDRTGQGYQPQHF. CDR3 nucleotide sequence: TGCGCCAGCAGCCAAGATCGGACGGGACAGGGGTATCAGCCCCAGCATTTT.

The chain joins TRBV5-5 to TRBJ2-3, with 8 bases identical to TRBD2. This CDR3 contains 17 residues. Germline CDR1 is SGHKS and CDR2 is YYEKEE (reference sequence). The V gene end was trimmed by 0 bases and the J gene end by 1 base; junction bases not matched to a gene: 7. Here the CDR3 DNA reads TGTGCCAGCAGCTTGGTGGGGACGGGGGGGCGCACAGATACGCAGTATTTT. Translated, it gives CASSLVGTGGRTDTQYF.

This clonotype has just a few counts. The CDR3, as DNA: TGCGCCAGCAGCTTGGTCGGTGGAGGGGAGCTGTTTTTT. Protein sequence: CASSLVGGGELFF. V usage is TRBV5-1 and J usage is TRBJ2-2; the D is unclear. Germline CDR1 and CDR2: SGHRS and YFSETQ. Trimming shortened V by 0 bases and J by 8 bases, and 8 bases separated the two germline ends. The CDR3 extends over 13 amino acids.